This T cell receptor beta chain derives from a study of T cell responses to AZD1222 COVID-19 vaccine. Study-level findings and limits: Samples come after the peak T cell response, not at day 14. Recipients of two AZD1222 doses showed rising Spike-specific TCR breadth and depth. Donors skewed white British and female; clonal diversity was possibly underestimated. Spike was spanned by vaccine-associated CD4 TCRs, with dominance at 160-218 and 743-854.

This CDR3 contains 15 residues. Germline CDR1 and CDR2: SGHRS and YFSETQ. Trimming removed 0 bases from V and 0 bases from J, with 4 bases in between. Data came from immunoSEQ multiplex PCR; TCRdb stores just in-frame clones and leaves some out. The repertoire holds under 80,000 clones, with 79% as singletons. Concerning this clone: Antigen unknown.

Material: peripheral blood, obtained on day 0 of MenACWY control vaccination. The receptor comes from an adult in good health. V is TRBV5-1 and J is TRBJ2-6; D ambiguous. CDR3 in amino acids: CASSLGNSGANVLTF. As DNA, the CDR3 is TGCGCCAGCAGCTTGGGCAACTCTGGGGCCAACGTCCTGACTTTC. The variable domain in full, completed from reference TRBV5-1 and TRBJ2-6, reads KAGVTQTPRYLIKTRGQQVTLSCSPISGHRSVSWYQQTPGQGLQFLFEYFSETQRNKGNFPGRFSGRQFSNSRSEMNVSTLELGDSALYLCASSLGNSGANVLTFGAGSRLTVL.